Below, 18 T cell receptor beta chains from the same sample are listed, as sequenced in a study of blood T cell repertoires in COVID-19. The method was immunoSEQ multiplex PCR; TCRdb's version includes in-frame clones alone and lacks a portion of them. Of tens of thousands of clones in the sample, around 84% are singletons; the top ten hold 12%. The specimen was peripheral blood. Receptors originate from a man between 70 and 80 years old with active COVID-19.

The gene calls are TRBV27 and TRBJ1-1, with TRBD1 identical over 10 bases. The V segment lost 6 bases and the J segment 6 bases; nucleotides outside the gene matches: 10. The CDR3 is 15 amino acids. CDR1 MNHEY and CDR2 SMNVEV come from the germline V gene (reference sequence). CDR3 residues: CASSIGQGVIAEAFF. DNA for the CDR3: TGTGCCAGCAGCATTGGACAGGGGGTGATCGCTGAAGCTTTCTTT.

The chain employs TRBV27 and TRBJ1-1; 11 bases map to TRBD1. Germline V gives CDR1 MNHEY, CDR2 SMNVEV (reference sequence). The ends lost 5 bases at V and 0 bases at J; junction bases unmatched: 17. The CDR3 loop spans 20 amino acids. CDR3 region: CASSASFVGTGGIMNTEAFF. The CDR3 DNA sequence: TGTGCCAGCAGTGCTTCCTTCGTGGGGACAGGGGGTATCATGAACACTGAAGCTTTCTTT.

The gene calls are TRBV5-4 and TRBJ2-7; TRBD1 matches 10 bases. Germline values: CDR1 SGHNT, CDR2 YYREEE (reference sequence). V gave up 2 bases and J gave up 5 bases; unmatched junction bases: 10. The CDR3 consists of 16 residues. The CDR3 nucleotides read TGTGCCAGCAGCTTTGGGTCGGGACAGGGGATCCACGAGCAGTACTTC. It translates to CASSFGSGQGIHEQYF.

The CDR3 loop is CASRESPGGLYEQYF. The CDR3 DNA is TGTGCCAGCAGGGAGAGCCCGGGGGGACTCTACGAGCAGTACTTC. V usage is TRBV6-4 and J usage is TRBJ2-7, with TRBD2 matching over 7 bases. The CDR3 is made up of 15 amino acids. Trimming removed 6 bases from V and 3 bases from J; junction bases left unmatched: 11. Per the germline V gene, CDR1 is MRHNA and CDR2 is SNTAGT.

This chain joins TRBV6-2 or TRBV6-3 and TRBJ2-1, with TRBD2 identical over 7 bases. This CDR3 has 16 residues. With 0 bases clipped from V and 8 bases from J, the junction kept 10 bases outside the gene matches. Germline CDR1 reads MNHEY; CDR2 reads SVGEGT. The CDR3 region is CASSYSIREGTDEQFF. In DNA form, the CDR3 reads TGTGCCAGCAGTTACTCCATTAGGGAGGGTACAGATGAGCAGTTCTTC.

The CDR3 reads CASSFGQGVYEQYF. The CDR3 bases are TGTGCCAGTAGTTTCGGACAGGGAGTCTACGAGCAGTACTTC. The V gene is TRBV19, the J gene TRBJ2-7; TRBD1 aligns across 8 bases. The CDR3 runs 14 residues. Trimming at V came to 5 bases and at J to 3 bases, leaving 6 bases not matched to a gene. The germline gives CDR1 LNHDA, CDR2 SQIVND (reference sequence).

The chain is built from TRBV18 and TRBJ2-1, with 11 bases that match TRBD2. After removal of 3 bases from V and 6 bases from J, the junction contained 7 bases not matched to a gene. CDR1 is KGHSH and CDR2 is LQKENI in the germline V gene. CDR3 length: 16 amino acids. This CDR3 reads CASSPGLAGGANEQFF. CDR3 coding DNA: TGTGCCAGCTCACCGGGGCTAGCGGGGGGCGCCAATGAGCAGTTCTTC.

The rearrangement joins TRBV6-2 or TRBV6-3 to TRBJ1-5, with D hard to call. Looked up from germline, CDR1 is MNHEY and CDR2 is SVGEGT. The CDR3 is 14 amino acids. The V end was cut by 2 bases, the J end by 14 bases, with 19 bases between. As DNA, the CDR3 is TGTGCCAGCAGTTACGGTTCCCTGGGCAGCCTTAAGCATTTT. Its translation: CASSYGSLGSLKHF.

The chain carries TRBV6-1 and TRBJ2-7; 10 nucleotides agree with TRBD2. V shed 3 bases, J shed 3 bases, and the junction held 2 bases outside the gene matches. This CDR3 is built from 14 residues. Germline-derived CDR1 and CDR2 are MNHNS and SASEGT. CDR3 amino acids: CASSEIAGGYEQYF. DNA for the CDR3: TGTGCCAGCAGTGAGATAGCGGGGGGCTACGAGCAGTACTTC.

A single count supports this clone. V usage is TRBV19 and J usage is TRBJ1-1, with D perhaps TRBD1 (6 bases). Per germline, CDR1 LNHDA and CDR2 SQIVND (reference sequence). The length of the CDR3 is 16 residues. The V gene lost 4 bases and the J gene lost 5 bases, with 20 bases spanning the gap. The CDR3 region is CASSKGAGVGFTEAFF. CDR3 in DNA: TGTGCCAGTAGTAAAGGGGCAGGGGTAGGTTTTACTGAAGCTTTCTTT.

The chain is built from TRBV4-1 and TRBJ1-1; 10 bases match TRBD1. The CDR3 totals 15 residues. The germline V gene has CDR1 MGHRA and CDR2 YSYEKL. V trimming: 1 base; J trimming: 5 bases; junction bases outside the gene matches: 4. CDR3 bases: TGCGCCAGCAGCCAAGCGGGACAGGGGCAAACTGAAGCTTTCTTT. Translated: CASSQAGQGQTEAFF.

The J gene is TRBJ2-7, the V gene TRBV5-4; 13 nucleotides match TRBD2. After removal of 1 base from V and 5 bases from J, the junction contained 3 bases not matched to a gene. The germline V gene encodes CDR1 SGHNT and CDR2 YYREEE (reference sequence). This CDR3 is built from 15 residues. The CDR3 protein is CASSLTSGGAHEQYF. CDR3 bases: TGTGCCAGCAGCTTGACTAGCGGGGGGGCCCACGAGCAGTACTTC. The whole variable domain, remainder taken from reference TRBV5-4 and TRBJ2-7, is ETGVTQSPTHLIKTRGQQVTLRCSSQSGHNTVSWYQQALGQGPQFIFQYYREEENGRGNFPPRFSGLQFPNYSSELNVNALELDDSALYLCASSLTSGGAHEQYFGPGTRLTVT.

The chain employs TRBV11-3 and TRBJ2-3; 8 bases line up with TRBD1. The V segment lost 3 bases and the J segment 3 bases; nucleotides outside the gene matches: 5. In germline, CDR1 is SGHNT, CDR2 YENEEA. The CDR3 has 15 amino acids. The CDR3 DNA follows: TGTGCCAGCAGCTTCGGGCAGGGGGCTACAGATACGCAGTATTTT. Protein product: CASSFGQGATDTQYF. Full variable domain (outside the CDR3, taken from reference TRBV11-3 and TRBJ2-3): EAGVVQSPRYKIIEKKQPVAFWCNPISGHNTLYWYLQNLGQGPELLIRYENEEAVDDSQLPKDRFSAERLKGVDSTLKIQPAELGDSAVYLCASSFGQGATDTQYFGPGTRLTVL.

This sequence joins TRBV10-3 and TRBJ1-5; 7 bases match TRBD1. Germline V lookup: CDR1 ENHRY, CDR2 SYGVKD. V dropped 0 bases and J dropped 8; count of bases not matched to a gene: 4. The length of the CDR3 is 14 residues. CDR3 DNA: TGTGCCATCAGTGAGTCAGGGGGCGGGGAGCCCCAGCATTTT. Translation gives CAISESGGGEPQHF.

This sequence joins TRBV12-3 or TRBV12-4 and TRBJ1-2; perhaps TRBD1 as D (6 bases). With 5 bases removed from V and 8 bases from J, the gap between germline ends came to 15 bases. The length of the CDR3 is 13 residues. CDR3 sequence (DNA): TGTGCCAGCAGTAGCGGGACAAGCGGGGGCTACACCTTC. This codes for CASSSGTSGGYTF.

The chain couples TRBV3-1 (or the pseudogene TRBV3-2) to TRBJ1-3; tentatively, D is TRBD1 (5 bases). The CDR3 is 15 amino acids. The germline CDR1 and CDR2 sequences are LGHDT and YNNKEL (reference sequence). The V gene lost 2 bases and the J gene lost 3 bases, with 11 bases spanning the gap. As DNA, the CDR3 is TGTGCCAGCAGCCAACGGGGGAGCTATGGAAACACCATATATTTT. This translates into CASSQRGSYGNTIYF.

Only one count was recorded for this clone. This chain links TRBV5-4 with TRBJ2-3, with D perhaps TRBD1 (5 bases). Germline V CDR1 and CDR2: SGHNT, YYREEE (reference sequence). The V and J ends lost 3 bases and 5 bases respectively, with 16 bases between them. CDR3 length: 15 amino acids. CDR3 residues: CASSSPSGAQDTQYF. CDR3 nucleotides: TGTGCCAGCAGCTCGCCCAGTGGGGCGCAAGATACGCAGTATTTT.

The chain couples TRBV28 to TRBJ1-2; TRBD1 is a possible D gene (5 bases). The CDR3 runs to 14 residues. Germline V CDR1 and CDR2: MDHEN, SYDVKM. The V end was cut by 5 bases, the J end by 9 bases, with 19 bases between. CDR3 in amino acids: CASSPPGKGLSYTF. Here the CDR3 DNA reads TGTGCCAGCAGTCCCCCAGGGAAGGGTTTGAGCTACACCTTC.